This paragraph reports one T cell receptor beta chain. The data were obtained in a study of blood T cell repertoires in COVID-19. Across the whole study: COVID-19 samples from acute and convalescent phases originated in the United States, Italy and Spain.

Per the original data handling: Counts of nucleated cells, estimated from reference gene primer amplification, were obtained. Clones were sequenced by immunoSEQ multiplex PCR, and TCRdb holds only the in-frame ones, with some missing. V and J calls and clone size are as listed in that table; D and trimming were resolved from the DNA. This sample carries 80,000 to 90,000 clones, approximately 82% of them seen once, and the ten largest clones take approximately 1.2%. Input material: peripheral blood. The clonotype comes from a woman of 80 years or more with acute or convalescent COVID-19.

The CDR3 here is CASSLSSAQETQYF. The CDR3 DNA reads as TGTGCCAGCAGCCTAAGCAGCGCCCAAGAGACCCAGTACTTC. The chain combines TRBV7-6 with TRBJ2-5, with unresolved D. CDR1 SGHVS and CDR2 FNYEAQ come from the germline V gene. The CDR3 length is 14 residues. The V gene lost 5 bases and the J gene lost 1 base, with 11 bases spanning the gap. The full variable domain, rest sourced from reference TRBV7-6 and TRBJ2-5, is GAGVSQSPRYKVTKRGQDVALRCDPISGHVSLYWYRQALGQGPEFLTYFNYEAQQDKSGLPNDRFSAERPEGSISTLTIQRTEQRDSAMYRCASSLSSAQETQYFGPGTRLLVL.